These 17 T cell receptor beta chains were sequenced from one sample in a study of T cell responses to AZD1222 COVID-19 vaccine. Sequencing was performed with immunoSEQ multiplex PCR; in TCRdb, only in-frame clones are kept and a portion is missing. In the table there are about 15,000 clones, less than 90% of which are singletons. Sequences were derived from peripheral blood, sampled 28 days after the second AZD1222 dose. Receptors originate from an adult who received the AZD1222 COVID-19 vaccine.

The rearrangement joins TRBV19 to TRBJ2-7; tentative D call: TRBD1 (6 bases). V was pared by 4 bases and J by 3 bases, with 13 bases between. Looked up from germline, CDR1 is LNHDA and CDR2 is SQIVND (reference sequence). The CDR3 spans 14 residues. The CDR3 reads CASSKMDSLYEQYF. The CDR3 region has the DNA TGTGCCAGTAGTAAAATGGACAGCCTCTACGAGCAGTACTTC.

This chain joins TRBV5-6 and TRBJ1-1; no clear D. The CDR3 runs to 13 residues. Germline V gene lookup returns CDR1 SGHDT and CDR2 YYEEEE. The ends were cut back, 0 bases at V and 3 bases at J, with 6 bases in the middle. Here the CDR3 DNA reads TGTGCCAGCAGCTTGGCCGGAGACACTGAAGCTTTCTTT. It yields the protein CASSLAGDTEAFF.

This clone was detected once. V and J are TRBV5-4 and TRBJ2-7; the D gene is possibly TRBD2 (6 bases). From germline, CDR1 is SGHNT and CDR2 YYREEE (reference sequence). This CDR3 is built from 16 residues. V was clipped by 4 bases and J by 0 bases, with 17 bases between them. CDR3 region: CASSPAAGSFSYEQYF. DNA for the CDR3: TGTGCCAGCAGCCCGGCGGCGGGGTCCTTCTCCTACGAGCAGTACTTC.

The V and J genes are TRBV21-1 and TRBJ2-6; the DNA was not used to check the table's D call, TRBD2. TRBV21-1 is a listed pseudogene. This CDR3 contains 18 residues. This chain's CDR3 is CASSKSRGLPSGANVLTF. CDR3 DNA sequence: TGTGCCAGCAGCAAAAGTAGGGGACTGCCCTCTGGGGCCAACGTCCTGACTTTC.

This clone was picked up one time. This chain joins TRBV7-9 and TRBJ1-1; D is uncertain. The CDR3 length is 14 residues. Germline lookup yields CDR1 SEHNR and CDR2 FQNEAQ (reference sequence). V lost 0 bases to trimming and J lost 2 bases, with 7 bases between them. The CDR3 is CASSLAGFNTEAFF. In DNA, the CDR3 is TGTGCCAGCAGCTTAGCAGGGTTCAACACTGAAGCTTTCTTT.

The CDR3, as DNA: TGTGCCAGCAGTTCCCCCGGGACAGGGGGCACTGAAGCTTTCTTT. Translated, it gives CASSSPGTGGTEAFF. The rearrangement joins TRBV28 to TRBJ1-1; 11 bases match TRBD1. From germline, CDR1 is MDHEN and CDR2 SYDVKM. Trimming removed 4 bases from V and 4 bases from J; junction bases left unmatched: 5. The CDR3 has 15 residues. The full variable domain, rest sourced from reference TRBV28 and TRBJ1-1, is DVKVTQSSRYLVKRTGEKVFLECVQDMDHENMFWYRQDPGLGLRLIYFSYDVKMKEKGDIPEGYSVSREKKERFSLILESASTNQTSMYLCASSSPGTGGTEAFFGQGTRLTVV.

The chain couples TRBV7-8 to TRBJ2-5; D might be TRBD1 or TRBD2, each matching 6 bases. Trimming removed 0 bases from V and 6 bases from J, with 11 bases in between. The CDR3 runs 14 residues. The V gene's germline CDR1 is SGHVS and CDR2 FQNEAQ. CDR3 bases: TGTGCCAGCAGCTTAGCTAGGGGGGCGCAGACCCAGTACTTC. It codes for CASSLARGAQTQYF. The full variable domain, completed using reference TRBV7-8 and TRBJ2-5, is GAGVSQSPRYKVAKRGQDVALRCDPISGHVSLFWYQQALGQGPEFLTYFQNEAQLDKSGLPSDRFFAERPEGSVSTLKIQRTQQEDSAVYLCASSLARGAQTQYFGPGTRLLVL.

The chain is built from TRBV5-1 and TRBJ1-1, with 7 bases that match TRBD1. The CDR3 runs 15 residues. J gave up 6 bases and V 4 bases, and 12 bases lay outside the gene matches. CDR1 and CDR2 (germline): SGHRS, YFSETQ. The CDR3 bases are TGCGCCAGCAGCCCGAGCGGAGACAGGGTCCCTGAAGCTTTCTTT. Translation gives CASSPSGDRVPEAFF.

This chain connects TRBV2 to TRBJ2-7; 7 bases line up with TRBD1. Germline V gene sequence: CDR1 SNHLY, CDR2 FYNNEI. With 4 bases clipped from V and 3 bases from J, the junction kept 6 bases outside the gene matches. There are 14 residues in the CDR3. CDR3 sequence (DNA): TGTGCCAGCAGTGCGGGACAGAGGAGCTACGAGCAGTACTTC. This translates into CASSAGQRSYEQYF.

The J gene is TRBJ2-7, the V gene TRBV7-9, with D unclear. The CDR3 contains 11 residues. Germline values: CDR1 SEHNR, CDR2 FQNEAQ (reference sequence). V was pared by 8 bases and J by 0 bases, with 5 bases between. The CDR3 DNA reads as TGTGCCAGCCAAATCTCCTACGAGCAGTACTTC. Translating it yields CASQISYEQYF.

V is TRBV2 and J is TRBJ2-3; maybe TRBD1 (6 bases). This CDR3 contains 16 residues. The germline V gene encodes CDR1 SNHLY and CDR2 FYNNEI. V was cut by 2 bases and J by 2 bases, with 14 bases left in between. CDR3 loop: CASSELGAGATDTQYF. The CDR3 nucleotides are TGTGCCAGCAGTGAATTGGGGGCGGGTGCCACAGATACGCAGTATTTT. Looking up the rest from reference TRBV2 and TRBJ2-3 gives the full variable domain: EPEVTQTPSHQVTQMGQEVILRCVPISNHLYFYWYRQILGQKVEFLVSFYNNEISEKSEIFDDQFSVERPDGSNFTLKIRSTKLEDSAMYFCASSELGAGATDTQYFGPGTRLTVL.

The V gene is TRBV3-1 (or the pseudogene TRBV3-2), the J gene TRBJ2-7; D ambiguous. With 3 bases removed from V and 4 bases from J, the gap between germline ends came to 7 bases. In germline, CDR1 is LGHDT, CDR2 YNNKEL (reference sequence). This CDR3 is built from 12 residues. Written as DNA, the CDR3 is TGTGCCAGCAGCCATCTATCTTACGAGCAGTACTTC. This codes for CASSHLSYEQYF.

This clone was counted once. The chain is built from TRBV29-1 and TRBJ1-1; 8 bases are shared with TRBD1. The germline gives CDR1 SQVTM, CDR2 ANQGSEA. This CDR3 has 14 amino acids. V lost 4 bases to trimming and J lost 4 bases; unmatched junction nucleotides: 8. DNA of the CDR3: TGCAGCGTTGGATACACAGGGGGACTCACTGAAGCTTTCTTT. It specifies CSVGYTGGLTEAFF.

The rearrangement links TRBV4-2 to TRBJ1-5; 7 positions match TRBD1. The CDR3 covers 17 residues. After removal of 2 bases from V and 0 bases from J, the junction contained 7 bases not matched to a gene. Looked up from germline, CDR1 is LGHNA and CDR2 is YNFKEQ. The CDR3 DNA reads TGTGCCAGCAGCCAAAAAGGGACAGATTATAGCAATCAGCCCCAGCATTTT. Amino acids: CASSQKGTDYSNQPQHF.

The rearrangement joins TRBV7-9 to TRBJ1-4, with D perhaps TRBD1 (5 bases). V lost 1 base, J lost 8 bases, and 14 bases lay in between. The CDR3 is made up of 15 amino acids. Germline V CDR1 and CDR2: SEHNR, FQNEAQ (reference sequence). CDR3 residues: CASSLGRVYIEKLFF. CDR3 bases: TGTGCCAGCAGCTTAGGCAGGGTGTACATCGAAAAACTGTTTTTT.

The chain couples TRBV7-3 to TRBJ2-5; D uncertain. The V gene lost 1 base and the J gene lost 4 bases, with 7 bases spanning the gap. CDR1 is SGHTA, CDR2 FQGTGA, per germline. There are 13 residues in the CDR3. CDR3 sequence (DNA): TGTGCCAGCAGCTTAAACCCTCGAGAGACCCAGTACTTC. It specifies CASSLNPRETQYF.

The chain is built from TRBV6-1 and TRBJ1-1; tentative D call: TRBD1 (6 bases). There are 15 residues in the CDR3. In germline, CDR1 is MNHNS, CDR2 SASEGT. Trimming removed 1 base at V and 5 bases at J, with 14 bases between. Here the CDR3 DNA reads TGTGCCAGCAGTGAAGTTTTGAGCAGGGGAACTGAAGCTTTCTTT. This codes for CASSEVLSRGTEAFF.